The present T cell receptor (beta chain) was sequenced within a study of blood T cell repertoires in COVID-19. Turning to the study itself: Italy, Spain and the United States were the sources of the convalescent and acute COVID-19 samples.

Clones were sequenced by immunoSEQ multiplex PCR, and TCRdb holds only the in-frame ones, with some missing. The top ten hold 11% of the sample, which has 200,000 to 250,000 clones, nearly 90% seen once. This CDR3 has 16 amino acids. Germline CDR1 reads MNHNY; CDR2 reads SVGAGI (reference sequence). V lost 2 bases to trimming and J lost 6 bases, with 14 bases between them. Participants' reported clinical history set cohort assignment. The chain carries TRBV6-6 and TRBJ1-6; the D gene is possibly TRBD1 (5 bases). The clonotype comes from a man under 40 who had recovered from COVID-19. Input material: PBMCs or T cells enriched from blood (not recorded which). CDR3 sequence (DNA): TGTGCCAGCAGTTACCTTCGACAGCCCACTAATTCACCCCTCCACTTT. Protein product: CASSYLRQPTNSPLHF.